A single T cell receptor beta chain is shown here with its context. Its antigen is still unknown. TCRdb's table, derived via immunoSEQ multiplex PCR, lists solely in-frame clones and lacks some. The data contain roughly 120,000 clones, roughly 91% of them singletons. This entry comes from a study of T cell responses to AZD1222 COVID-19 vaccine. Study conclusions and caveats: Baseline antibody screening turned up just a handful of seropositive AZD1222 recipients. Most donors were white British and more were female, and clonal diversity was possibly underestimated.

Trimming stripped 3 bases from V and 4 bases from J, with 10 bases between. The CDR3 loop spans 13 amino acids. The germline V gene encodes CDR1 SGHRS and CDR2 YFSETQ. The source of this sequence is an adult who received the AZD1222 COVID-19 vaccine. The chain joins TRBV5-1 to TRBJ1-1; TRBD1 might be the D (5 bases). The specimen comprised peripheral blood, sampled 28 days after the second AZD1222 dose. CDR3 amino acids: CASSSGPSTEAFF. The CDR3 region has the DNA TGCGCCAGCAGCTCAGGGCCCAGCACTGAAGCTTTCTTT. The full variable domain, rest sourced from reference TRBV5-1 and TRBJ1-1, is KAGVTQTPRYLIKTRGQQVTLSCSPISGHRSVSWYQQTPGQGLQFLFEYFSETQRNKGNFPGRFSGRQFSNSRSEMNVSTLELGDSALYLCASSSGPSTEAFFGQGTRLTVV.